This T cell receptor (beta chain) is drawn from a study of human T cells and chemical hapten exposure. MiXCR, run by TCRdb on the RACE reads, gives a single entry per CDR3 protein. The sample has a few hundred thousand distinct CDR3 sequences; 7.5% to 8% are singletons. Noted time point: pre-sensitization, week 0. Specified treatment: therapeutic diphenylcyclopropenone sensitization with weekly scalp DPC. There are 16 residues in the CDR3. Unmatched junction bases numbered 3, after V lost 6 bases and J lost 0 bases. Germline CDR1 and CDR2: MNHNY and SVGAGI (reference sequence). This sample comprised whole blood, obtained in connection with sensitization to the hapten diphenylcyclopropenone (DPC). V gene TRBV6-6 combines with J gene TRBJ1-4, with TRBD1 matching over 11 bases. The sequence was obtained from a man younger than 30 with alopecia areata. Some clones in this sample may be carry-over from other donors' samples. CDR3 coding DNA: TGTGCCAGCAGCTGGGACAGGGGGGCAACTAATGAAAAACTGTTTTTT. Translation gives CASSWDRGATNEKLFF.